These T cell receptor beta chains were read from a single sample in a study of regulatory T cells in long-lasting Graves disease. MiXCR was run by TCRdb on the multiplex PCR reads, yielding one entry per CDR3 protein. The sample shows fewer than 400,000 distinct CDR3 sequences, over 15% of them seen only once. The starting material was peripheral blood mononuclear cells (PBMCs), obtained at new diagnosis, from a patient treated with antithyroid drugs. These receptors were taken from a female donor with Graves disease. Each CDR3 is given with its conserved first and last residue. The D gene is left open where the match is weak. Some rows have no size entry. The others give once, few or many, or a class for an expanded clone.

clone_size	v_call	j_call	d_call	cdr3_nt	cdr3_aa
many	TRBV9	TRBJ2-1	-	TGTGCCAGCAGCCCGAGGGCCTACAATGAGCAGTTCTTC	CASSPRAYNEQFF
many	TRBV6-2/TRBV6-3	TRBJ2-4	-	TGTGCCAGCAGTGTTGTAAGGGCCCCCAAAAACATTCAGTACTTC	CASSVVRAPKNIQYF
many	TRBV27	TRBJ2-7	TRBD2	TGTGCCAGCAGCCAAGTCATAGCGGGAGGAACCTACGAGCAGTACTTC	CASSQVIAGGTYEQYF
many	TRBV7-7	TRBJ2-5	TRBD1	TGTGCTAGCAGCGCGGACAGGGGGTATGAAGAGACCCAGTACTTC	CASSADRGYEETQYF
few	TRBV4-1	TRBJ1-2	TRBD1	TGTGCCAGCAGCCAGGACGCAGGGGGAATTAACTATGGCTACACCTTC	CASSQDAGGINYGYTF
few	TRBV4-2	TRBJ2-3	TRBD2	TGTGCCAGCAGCCAAGATCGCGGGGGACTAGCGGGGTACACAGATACGCAGTATTTT	CASSQDRGGLAGYTDTQYF
many	TRBV28	TRBJ1-3	TRBD1	TGTGCCAGCAGTCAACAGGGGGCGAGAGGCACCATATATTTT	CASSQQGARGTIYF
many	TRBV6-5	TRBJ1-4	-	TGTGCCAGCAGTTACTCCGGGGAGGCAAAACTGTTTTTT	CASSYSGEAKLFF
many	TRBV28	TRBJ2-5	-	TGTGCCAGCAGTTACTACGGGCTGGATAGGGGTTCTCGAGAGACCCAGTACTTC	CASSYYGLDRGSRETQYF
many	TRBV12-3/TRBV12-4	TRBJ1-3	-	TGTGCCAGCAGCTCTAGCTTCCGGGACCTCTCAAGGAGGCCTGGAAACACCATATATTTT	CASSSSFRDLSRRPGNTIYF
-	TRBV6-1	TRBJ1-5	TRBD1	TGTGCCAGCAGGAGGGACAGGGGAGATCAGCCCCAGCATTTT	CASRRDRGDQPQHF
many	TRBV11-2	TRBJ2-1	-	TGTGCCAGCAGCTTAGATTGGGGAAATGAGCAGTTCTTC	CASSLDWGNEQFF
-	TRBV28	TRBJ1-4	-	TGTGCCAGCAGCGCGGGACGGGGTGATGAAAAACTGTTTTTT	CASSAGRGDEKLFF
few	TRBV29-1	TRBJ2-2	TRBD2	TGCAGCGTTGGGACTAGCGGGAAATCGACCGGGGAGCTGTTTTTT	CSVGTSGKSTGELFF
few	TRBV27	TRBJ2-3	TRBD2	TGTGCCAGCAGTTTAGCGGGGGGGGGGCCAGATACGCAGTATTTT	CASSLAGGGPDTQYF
-	TRBV27	TRBJ2-3	TRBD1	TGTGCCAGCAGTCGGGACAGGGGGGCAGGAGATACGCAGTATTTT	CASSRDRGAGDTQYF
many	TRBV15	TRBJ2-1	-	TGTGCCACCAGCATCTCCCTAGCAGTCCGTGAGCAGTTCTTC	CATSISLAVREQFF
many	TRBV19	TRBJ2-3	-	TGTGCCAGTAGTAGGAGAGACCTTCGCACAGATACGCAGTATTTT	CASSRRDLRTDTQYF
many	TRBV12-3/TRBV12-4	TRBJ2-1	TRBD2	TGTGCCAGCAGCAAACTAGCGGGAGGGCCCCTTTACAATGAGCAGTTCTTC	CASSKLAGGPLYNEQFF
many	TRBV12-5	TRBJ2-7	-	TGTGCTAGTGCGCCAGGCAGTACGCGACTGGACGGAACCTACGAGCAGTACTTC	CASAPGSTRLDGTYEQYF
many	TRBV7-9	TRBJ2-2	TRBD1	TGTGCCAGCGACCCGGGACAGACGAACACCGGGGAGCTGTTTTTT	CASDPGQTNTGELFF
-	TRBV14	TRBJ2-3	TRBD1	TGTGCCAGCAGCCGCGACGCCCTTTGGACAGGGGCAGATACGCAGTATTTT	CASSRDALWTGADTQYF
-	TRBV6-1	TRBJ2-2	-	TGTGCCAGCAGTCACTCCGTTACCGGGGAGCTGTTTTTT	CASSHSVTGELFF
many	TRBV28	TRBJ1-2	-	TGTGCCAGCCAGCGCGGTGTGGGGCCGGACTATGGCTACACCTTC	CASQRGVGPDYGYTF
many	TRBV27	TRBJ2-6	-	TGTGCCAGCAGTTTCGGGACTGGGGCCAACGTCCTGACTTTC	CASSFGTGANVLTF
many	TRBV20-1	TRBJ2-1	TRBD2	TGCAGTGCTAGATCCCCCAGACTAGCGGGAGGGCCCAATGAGCAGTTCTTC	CSARSPRLAGGPNEQFF
many	TRBV2	TRBJ2-2	-	TGTGCCAGCAGTGTGATGAGAACCGGGGAGCTGTTTTTT	CASSVMRTGELFF
few	TRBV27	TRBJ1-2	-	TGTGCCAGCAGTTACCGGCTGGGCGATGGCTACACCTTC	CASSYRLGDGYTF
many	TRBV6-2/TRBV6-3	TRBJ2-3	-	TGTGCCAGCAGTCCACCTAGTCAAACAGATACGCAGTATTTT	CASSPPSQTDTQYF